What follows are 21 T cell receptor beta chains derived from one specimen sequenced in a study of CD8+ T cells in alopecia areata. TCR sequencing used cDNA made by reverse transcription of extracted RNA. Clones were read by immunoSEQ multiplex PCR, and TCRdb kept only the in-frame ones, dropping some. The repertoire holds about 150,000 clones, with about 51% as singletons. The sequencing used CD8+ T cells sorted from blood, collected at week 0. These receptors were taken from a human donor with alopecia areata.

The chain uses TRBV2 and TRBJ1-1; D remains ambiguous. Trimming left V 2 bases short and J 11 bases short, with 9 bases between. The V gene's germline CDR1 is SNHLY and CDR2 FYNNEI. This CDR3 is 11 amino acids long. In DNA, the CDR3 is TGTGCCAGCAGTGAAAGGGTCGAGGCTTTCTTT. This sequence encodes CASSERVEAFF.

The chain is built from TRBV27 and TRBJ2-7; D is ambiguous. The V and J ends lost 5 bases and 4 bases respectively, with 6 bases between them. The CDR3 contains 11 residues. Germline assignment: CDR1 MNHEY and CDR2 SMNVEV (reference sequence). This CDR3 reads CASSPDYEQYF. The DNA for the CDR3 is TGTGCCAGCAGTCCGGATTACGAGCAGTACTTC.

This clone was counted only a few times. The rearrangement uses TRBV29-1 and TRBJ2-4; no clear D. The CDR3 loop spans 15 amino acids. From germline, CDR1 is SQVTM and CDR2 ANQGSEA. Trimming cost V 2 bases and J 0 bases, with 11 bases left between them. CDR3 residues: CSVETPGLAKNIQYF. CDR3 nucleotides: TGCAGCGTTGAAACCCCAGGTCTAGCCAAAAACATTCAGTACTTC.

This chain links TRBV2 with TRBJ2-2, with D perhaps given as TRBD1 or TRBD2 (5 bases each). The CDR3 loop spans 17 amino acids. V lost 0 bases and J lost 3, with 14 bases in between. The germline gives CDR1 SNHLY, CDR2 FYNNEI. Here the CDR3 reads CASSEALAREHTGELFF. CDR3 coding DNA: TGTGCCAGCAGTGAAGCGTTGGCCAGGGAGCACACCGGGGAGCTGTTTTTT.

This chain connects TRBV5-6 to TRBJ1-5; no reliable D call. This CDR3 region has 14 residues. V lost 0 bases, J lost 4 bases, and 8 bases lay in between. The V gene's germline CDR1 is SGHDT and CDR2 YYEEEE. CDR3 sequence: CASSLGRNNQPQHF. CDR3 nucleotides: TGTGCCAGCAGCTTGGGGCGGAATAATCAGCCCCAGCATTTT.

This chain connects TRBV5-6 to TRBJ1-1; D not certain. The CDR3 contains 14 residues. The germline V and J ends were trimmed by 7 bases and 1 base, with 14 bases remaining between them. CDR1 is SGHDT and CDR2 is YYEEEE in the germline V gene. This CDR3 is CASGQSGGNTEAFF. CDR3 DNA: TGTGCCAGCGGGCAAAGTGGAGGGAACACTGAAGCTTTCTTT.

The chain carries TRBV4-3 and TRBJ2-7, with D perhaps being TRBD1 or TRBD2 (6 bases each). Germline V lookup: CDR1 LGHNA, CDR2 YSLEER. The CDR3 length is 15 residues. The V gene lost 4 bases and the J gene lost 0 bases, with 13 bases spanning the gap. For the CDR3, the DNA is TGCGCCAGCAGCCCGGCTGGGGGGCCCTCCTACGAGCAGTACTTC. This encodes CASSPAGGPSYEQYF.

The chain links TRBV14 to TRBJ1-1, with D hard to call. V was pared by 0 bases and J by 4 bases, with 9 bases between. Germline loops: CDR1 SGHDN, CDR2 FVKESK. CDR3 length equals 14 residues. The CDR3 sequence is CASSQEGVSTEAFF. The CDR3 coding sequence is TGTGCCAGCAGCCAAGAGGGTGTTTCCACTGAAGCTTTCTTT.

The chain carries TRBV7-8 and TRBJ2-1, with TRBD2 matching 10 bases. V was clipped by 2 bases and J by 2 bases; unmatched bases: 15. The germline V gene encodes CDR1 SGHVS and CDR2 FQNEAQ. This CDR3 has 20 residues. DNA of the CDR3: TGTGCCAGCAGCTTAAGGCTAGCGGGGGTGGAGACGGGTCCCTACAATGAGCAGTTCTTC. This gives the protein CASSLRLAGVETGPYNEQFF.

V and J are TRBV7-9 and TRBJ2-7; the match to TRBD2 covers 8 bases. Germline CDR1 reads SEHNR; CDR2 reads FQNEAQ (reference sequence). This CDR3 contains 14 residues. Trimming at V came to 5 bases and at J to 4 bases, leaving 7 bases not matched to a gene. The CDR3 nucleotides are TGTGCCAGCAGCCCCGGGGGGGGCGAATACGAGCAGTACTTC. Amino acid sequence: CASSPGGGEYEQYF.

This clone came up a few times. DNA for the CDR3: TGCAGCGTGCAGGGGCACAATGAGCAGTTCTTC. It encodes CSVQGHNEQFF. The V and J genes are TRBV29-1 and TRBJ2-1, with a weak D call TRBD1 (6 bases). Trimming shortened V by 6 bases and J by 5 bases, and 8 bases separated the two germline ends. Looked up from germline, CDR1 is SQVTM and CDR2 is ANQGSEA. The CDR3 is 11 amino acids.

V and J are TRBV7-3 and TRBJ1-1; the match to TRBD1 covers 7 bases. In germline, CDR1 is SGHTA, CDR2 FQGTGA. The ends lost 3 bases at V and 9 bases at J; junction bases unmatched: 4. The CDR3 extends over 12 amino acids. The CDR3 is CASSLTGQQAFF. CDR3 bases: TGTGCCAGCAGCTTGACAGGGCAGCAAGCTTTCTTT.

DNA of the CDR3: TGTGCCAGTAGCGCCCGGGACGGGTTCGACGAGCAGTACTTC. Its translation is CASSARDGFDEQYF. V gene TRBV19 combines with J gene TRBJ2-7; D is possibly TRBD1 or TRBD2 (5 bases each). Germline V gives CDR1 LNHDA, CDR2 SQIVND (reference sequence). V dropped 6 bases and J dropped 5 bases, with 17 bases sitting between them. The CDR3 spans 14 residues.

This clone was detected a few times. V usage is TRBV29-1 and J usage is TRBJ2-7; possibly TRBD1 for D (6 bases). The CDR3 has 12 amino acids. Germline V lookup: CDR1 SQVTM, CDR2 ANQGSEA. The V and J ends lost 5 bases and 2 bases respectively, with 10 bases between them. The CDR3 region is CSVWTEAYEQYF. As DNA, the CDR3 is TGCAGCGTTTGGACAGAAGCCTACGAGCAGTACTTC.

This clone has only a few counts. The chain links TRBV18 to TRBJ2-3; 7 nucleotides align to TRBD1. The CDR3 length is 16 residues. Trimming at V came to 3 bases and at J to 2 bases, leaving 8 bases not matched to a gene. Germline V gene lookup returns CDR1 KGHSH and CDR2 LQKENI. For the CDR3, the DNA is TGTGCCAGCTCACCCACGGGACAGACTACCACAGATACGCAGTATTTT. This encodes CASSPTGQTTTDTQYF.

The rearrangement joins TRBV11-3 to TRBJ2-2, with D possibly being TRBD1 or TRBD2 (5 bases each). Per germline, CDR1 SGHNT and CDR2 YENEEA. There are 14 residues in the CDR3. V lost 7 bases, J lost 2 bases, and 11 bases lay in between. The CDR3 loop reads CASIDRDNTGELFF. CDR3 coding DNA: TGTGCCAGCATCGACCGGGACAACACCGGGGAGCTGTTTTTT.

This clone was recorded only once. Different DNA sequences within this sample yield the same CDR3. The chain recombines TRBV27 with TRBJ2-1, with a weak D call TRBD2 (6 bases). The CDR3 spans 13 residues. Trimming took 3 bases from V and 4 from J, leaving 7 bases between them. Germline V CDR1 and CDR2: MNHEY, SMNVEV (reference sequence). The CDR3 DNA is TGTGCCAGCAGTTTGGAGGGTTACAATGAGCAGTTCTTC. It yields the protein CASSLEGYNEQFF.

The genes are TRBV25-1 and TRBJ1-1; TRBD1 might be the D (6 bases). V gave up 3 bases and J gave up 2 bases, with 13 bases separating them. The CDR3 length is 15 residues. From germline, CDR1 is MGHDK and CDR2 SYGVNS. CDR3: CASSDQAGANTEAFF. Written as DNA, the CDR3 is TGTGCCAGCAGTGATCAGGCAGGGGCTAACACTGAAGCTTTCTTT.

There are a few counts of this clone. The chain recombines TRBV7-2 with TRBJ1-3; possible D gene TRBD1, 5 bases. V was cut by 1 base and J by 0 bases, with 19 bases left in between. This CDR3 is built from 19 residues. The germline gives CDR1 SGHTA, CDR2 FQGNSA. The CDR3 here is CASSLESLRRGGSGNTIYF. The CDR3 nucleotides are TGTGCCAGCAGCTTAGAGTCGTTGAGGCGGGGGGGCTCTGGAAACACCATATATTTT.

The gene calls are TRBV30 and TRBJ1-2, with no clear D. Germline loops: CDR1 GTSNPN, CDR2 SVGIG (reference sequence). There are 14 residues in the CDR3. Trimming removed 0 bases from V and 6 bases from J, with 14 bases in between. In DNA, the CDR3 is TGTGCCTGGAGTGTTAATCTTCGTGGAGATGGCTACACCTTC. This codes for CAWSVNLRGDGYTF.

CDR3 nucleotide sequence: TGTGCCAGCAGGGCAGGCACAGATACGCAGTATTTT. This encodes CASRAGTDTQYF. The chain joins TRBV6-1 to TRBJ2-3, with no clear D. Germline V lookup: CDR1 MNHNS, CDR2 SASEGT. V was trimmed by 6 bases and J by 1 base, leaving 5 bases between them. The CDR3 covers 12 residues.